This T cell receptor (beta chain) was identified in a study of beta chain features in type 1 diabetes. This clone has a handful of counts. Germline loops: CDR1 SNHLY, CDR2 FYNNEI. This CDR3 contains 16 residues. The ends were cut back, 5 bases at V and 8 bases at J, with 22 bases in the middle. Expressed TCRB transcripts were sequenced after all isolated RNA was converted to cDNA. Clones were read by immunoSEQ multiplex PCR, and TCRdb kept only the in-frame ones, dropping some. The table records under 950,000 clones, about a sixth of them present only once. This chain connects TRBV2 to TRBJ2-1; D tentatively fits TRBD1 or TRBD2 (7 bases each). Sequenced material: naive CD4+ T cells from blood. The clonotype originates from a woman under 30 in good health. The CDR3 nucleotides are TGTGCCAGCAGTAAAATGACAGGGAGGGACTCCGATGAGCAGTTCTTC. Encoded protein: CASSKMTGRDSDEQFF.